These 30 T cell receptor beta chains came from one sample sequenced in a study of shared clonotypes between healthy human individuals. Sequencing used immunoSEQ multiplex PCR; TCRdb keeps in-frame clones, though not all of them. In the table there are 2 million to 2.5 million clones, approximately 93% of which are singletons. Sequenced material: naive CD4+ T cells from PBMCs. Documented subset: CD45RA+ positively selected. These receptors all stem from a man in his late teens or twenties in good health. Some clones in this sample may be carry-over from other donors' samples.

J is TRBJ2-2 and V is TRBV28, with D possibly matching TRBD2 (6 bases). CDR1 and CDR2 from the germline V gene are MDHEN and SYDVKM. The CDR3 sequence is 15 residues long. The germline V and J ends were trimmed by 8 bases and 4 bases, with 17 bases remaining between them. CDR3 region: CASHLGGPLTGELFF. CDR3 DNA: TGTGCCAGCCACCTCGGAGGGCCGCTCACCGGGGAGCTGTTTTTT.

V usage is TRBV28 and J usage is TRBJ2-5; no clear D. The J call is doubtful: the DNA matches TRBJ2-7 better. Germline V gene lookup returns CDR1 MDHEN and CDR2 SYDVKM. CDR3 length: 14 residues. The CDR3 reads CASSPLSAPYEQYF. For the CDR3, the DNA is TGTGCCAGCAGTCCTTTATCGGCGCCGTACGAGCAGTACTTC.

The DNA of the CDR3 is TGTGCCAGCAGCCAATCCGAGATTCAAGAGACCCAGTACTTC. Translation: CASSQSEIQETQYF. The V gene is TRBV7-2, the J gene TRBJ2-5; D call uncertain. The CDR3 is 14 residues long. The germline V gene has CDR1 SGHTA and CDR2 FQGNSA. V shed 5 bases and J shed 2 bases, with 12 bases lying between them.

The chain has TRBV30 and TRBJ2-1; D possibly corresponds to TRBD2 (5 bases). Germline CDR1 is GTSNPN and CDR2 is SVGIG (reference sequence). The length of the CDR3 is 14 residues. Trimming cost V 8 bases and J 8 bases, with 22 bases left between them. DNA for the CDR3: TGTGCCGGGTCCCAGAGGCGGCGGGCGGATGAGCAGTTCTTC. Encoded protein: CAGSQRRRADEQFF.

J is TRBJ2-7 and V is TRBV7-2, with 7 bases lining up with TRBD1. Germline V gives CDR1 SGHTA, CDR2 FQGNSA. V shed 9 bases and J 3 bases; nucleotides not matched to a gene: 17. The CDR3 spans 16 residues. In DNA form, the CDR3 reads TGTGCCAGTCACCTGACAGGGATGGTCCAGTACTACGAGCAGTACTTC. As protein: CASHLTGMVQYYEQYF.

V gene TRBV7-3 combines with J gene TRBJ2-6; possibly TRBD1 for D (5 bases). CDR1 SGHTA and CDR2 FQGTGA come from the germline V gene. V was cut by 5 bases and J by 0 bases, with 14 bases left in between. This CDR3 has 17 residues. The CDR3 DNA follows: TGTGCCAGCAGCCCAGGGCACCACAGCTCTGGGGCCAACGTCCTGACTTTC. It is translated as CASSPGHHSSGANVLTF. Supplemented by reference TRBV7-3 and TRBJ2-6, the full variable domain reads GAGVSQTPSNKVTEKGKYVELRCDPISGHTALYWYRQSLGQGPEFLIYFQGTGAADDSGLPNDRFFAVRPEGSVSTLKIQRTERGDSAVYLCASSPGHHSSGANVLTFGAGSRLTVL.

The V call is TRBV4-1, the J call TRBJ2-3; 9 nucleotides match TRBD1. V lost 1 base and J lost 4; bases outside the gene matches: 9. Germline V gives CDR1 MGHRA, CDR2 YSYEKL. The CDR3 loop spans 17 amino acids. The CDR3 here is CASSQVSTGGLSDTQYF. Written as DNA, the CDR3 is TGCGCCAGCAGCCAAGTATCCACAGGGGGCCTCTCAGATACGCAGTATTTT.

The chain links TRBV5-1 to TRBJ2-3; tentatively, D is TRBD2 (6 bases). Germline values: CDR1 SGHRS, CDR2 YFSETQ. V gave up 4 bases and J gave up 0 bases, with 12 bases separating them. This CDR3 is 15 amino acids long. The chain's CDR3 is CASSDPGLSTDTQYF. The CDR3 DNA follows: TGCGCCAGCAGCGATCCGGGACTGAGCACAGATACGCAGTATTTT.

V is TRBV5-1 and J is TRBJ1-2; 8 nucleotides line up with TRBD1. The V gene end was trimmed by 4 bases and the J gene end by 0 bases; junction bases not matched to a gene: 8. CDR1 and CDR2 from the germline V gene are SGHRS and YFSETQ. The CDR3 loop spans 16 amino acids. The CDR3 DNA reads TGCGCCAGCAGCGCCCCGACAGGGGATCCTAACTATGGCTACACCTTC. It codes for CASSAPTGDPNYGYTF.

The sample holds a few counts of this clone. The chain carries TRBV2 and TRBJ2-7; the D is unclear. Trimming removed 5 bases at V and 3 bases at J, with 5 bases between. The CDR3 covers 11 residues. In germline, CDR1 is SNHLY, CDR2 FYNNEI. The CDR3 spells CASSLIYEQYF. The CDR3 DNA reads as TGTGCCAGCAGTCTAATCTACGAGCAGTACTTC.

This clone showed up just once. In nucleotides, the CDR3 is TGCGCCAGCAGGGGGACTACAGATACGCAGTATTTT. Translation gives CASRGTTDTQYF. The rearrangement joins TRBV10-2 to TRBJ2-3; possibly TRBD2 for D (6 bases). V was pared by 6 bases and J by 3 bases, with 7 bases between. This CDR3 spans 12 amino acids. CDR1 is WSHSY, CDR2 SAAADI, per germline.

V and J are TRBV7-3 and TRBJ1-1; TRBD1 agrees at 8 bases. With V trimmed by 5 bases and J by 5 bases, 4 bases remained unmatched. The CDR3 is made up of 13 amino acids. CDR1 is SGHTA, CDR2 FQGTGA, per germline. CDR3 sequence reads: CASSVNRGTEAFF. In DNA, the CDR3 is TGTGCCAGCAGCGTAAACAGGGGGACTGAAGCTTTCTTT.

The rearrangement links TRBV7-2 to TRBJ2-1; 13 nucleotides match TRBD2. The V segment lost 5 bases and the J segment 5 bases; nucleotides outside the gene matches: 6. CDR1 is SGHTA, CDR2 FQGNSA, per germline. The CDR3 spans 16 residues. The CDR3 nucleotides are TGTGCCAGCAGCAGGACTAGCGGGAGATGGGACAATGAGCAGTTCTTC. This codes for CASSRTSGRWDNEQFF.

This clone has just a few counts. The rearrangement uses TRBV2 and TRBJ1-1; D is ambiguous. This CDR3 has 13 residues. The germline V gene encodes CDR1 SNHLY and CDR2 FYNNEI. Trimming removed 8 bases at V and 1 base at J, with 11 bases between. The DNA for the CDR3 is TGTGCCAGCGCGAACAACCCGAACACTGAAGCTTTCTTT. Its translation is CASANNPNTEAFF. Combining the CDR3 with reference TRBV2 and TRBJ1-1 gives the whole variable domain EPEVTQTPSHQVTQMGQEVILRCVPISNHLYFYWYRQILGQKVEFLVSFYNNEISEKSEIFDDQFSVERPDGSNFTLKIRSTKLEDSAMYFCASANNPNTEAFFGQGTRLTVV.

J is TRBJ2-1 and V is TRBV6-1; the match to TRBD2 covers 7 bases. CDR3 length equals 15 residues. The germline V gene encodes CDR1 MNHNS and CDR2 SASEGT. The junction had 15 bases not matched to a gene; V was cut back by 6 bases and J by 10 bases. In DNA, the CDR3 is TGTGCCAGCAGCGCTCCAGGGAAGCGGGAATGGGAGCAGTTCTTC. This gives the protein CASSAPGKREWEQFF.

The gene calls are TRBV7-9 and TRBJ2-2; a weak D match, TRBD2 (5 bases). The CDR3 runs to 15 residues. The V gene lost 5 bases and the J gene lost 0 bases, with 10 bases spanning the gap. The V gene's germline CDR1 is SEHNR and CDR2 FQNEAQ (reference sequence). The chain's CDR3 is CASSPTIANTGELFF. CDR3 sequence (DNA): TGTGCCAGCAGCCCGACTATAGCGAACACCGGGGAGCTGTTTTTT.

The CDR3 DNA reads TGTGCCAGCAGCAGGGACACGAACACTGAAGCTTTCTTT. It codes for CASSRDTNTEAFF. The chain couples TRBV7-7 to TRBJ1-1; tentative D call: TRBD1 (6 bases). CDR3 length: 13 amino acids. V was trimmed by 5 bases and J by 1 base, leaving 8 bases between them. Germline assignment: CDR1 SSHAT and CDR2 FNYEAQ (reference sequence).

V and J are TRBV4-1 and TRBJ1-5; TRBD1 is a possible D gene (6 bases). V was clipped by 0 bases and J by 7 bases, with 19 bases between them. The germline gives CDR1 MGHRA, CDR2 YSYEKL. The CDR3 loop spans 17 amino acids. CDR3 amino acids: CASSQEGTRGAKQPQHF. The CDR3, as DNA: TGCGCCAGCAGCCAAGAGGGGACCAGGGGCGCGAAGCAGCCCCAGCATTTT.

CDR3 sequence reads: CASRKGLAGYPYF. CDR3 DNA: TGTGCCAGCAGAAAGGGACTAGCGGGTTATCCGTACTTC. The chain joins TRBV6-5 to TRBJ2-7, with 12 bases that match TRBD2. V was pared by 6 bases and J by 12 bases, with 9 bases of the junction left unmatched. This CDR3 is built from 13 residues. Germline CDR1 MNHEY, CDR2 SVGAGI.

This rearrangement joins TRBV7-6 to TRBJ2-1; no firm D call. The CDR3 runs to 14 residues. Germline V gives CDR1 SGHVS, CDR2 FNYEAQ. The V end was cut by 1 base, the J end by 5 bases, with 9 bases between. CDR3 in amino acids: CASSLEGLDNEQFF. CDR3 coding DNA: TGTGCCAGCAGCTTAGAGGGCCTGGACAATGAGCAGTTCTTC.

This chain links TRBV14 with TRBJ2-7; 12 bases line up with TRBD2. CDR3 size: 15 residues. V lost 3 bases and J lost 6; bases outside the gene matches: 6. The germline gives CDR1 SGHDN, CDR2 FVKESK. The CDR3 here is CASSQMTSGSFEQYF. DNA for the CDR3: TGTGCCAGCAGCCAGATGACTAGCGGGAGTTTCGAGCAGTACTTC.

The rearrangement links TRBV7-9 to TRBJ2-1; D is uncertain. The germline CDR1 and CDR2 sequences are SEHNR and FQNEAQ (reference sequence). Trimming removed 4 bases from V and 7 bases from J, with 11 bases in between. This CDR3 has 13 residues. The CDR3 DNA follows: TGTGCCAGCAGCTCCCTGGCCCCTAATGAGCAGTTCTTC. The encoded protein is CASSSLAPNEQFF.

This rearrangement joins TRBV7-2 to TRBJ2-1, with D perhaps matching TRBD2 (5 bases). Trimming removed 5 bases at V and 6 bases at J, with 14 bases between. In germline, CDR1 is SGHTA, CDR2 FQGNSA. This CDR3 comprises 14 residues. This CDR3 is CASSLGLGRNEQFF. CDR3 DNA sequence: TGTGCCAGCAGCCTAGGACTGGGTCGCAATGAGCAGTTCTTC.

The chain recombines TRBV7-8 with TRBJ2-2; D gene uncertain. Trimming took 5 bases from V and 5 from J, leaving 15 bases between them. The CDR3 covers 15 residues. Germline V gene sequence: CDR1 SGHVS, CDR2 FQNEAQ. CDR3 nucleotide sequence: TGTGCCAGCAGCCGGCGGACCACGAGGACCGGGGAGCTGTTTTTT. This gives the protein CASSRRTTRTGELFF.

The chain uses TRBV6-6 and TRBJ1-5; D gene uncertain. Germline CDR1 MNHNY, CDR2 SVGAGI (reference sequence). The CDR3 runs to 15 residues. Trimming cost V 7 bases and J 1 base, with 14 bases left between them. CDR3 amino acids: CASTRFGWSNQPQHF. In DNA form, the CDR3 reads TGTGCCAGCACCAGATTCGGGTGGAGCAATCAGCCCCAGCATTTT.

The chain employs TRBV28 and TRBJ2-7; D not resolved. CDR3 length equals 11 residues. Trimming took off 5 bases at V and 7 bases at J, with 9 bases between the two ends. In germline, CDR1 is MDHEN, CDR2 SYDVKM. DNA of the CDR3: TGTGCCAGCAGTACGGCCTGGGAGCAGTACTTC. This encodes CASSTAWEQYF.

The CDR3 loop reads CASSLLARGDTGELFF. CDR3 bases: TGCGCCAGCAGCTTGTTAGCTAGAGGTGATACCGGGGAGCTGTTTTTT. The chain uses TRBV5-1 and TRBJ2-2; D gene uncertain. Germline assignment: CDR1 SGHRS and CDR2 YFSETQ. The V end was cut by 1 base, the J end by 5 bases, with 15 bases between. The CDR3 has 16 amino acids.

The chain employs TRBV14 and TRBJ2-7, with D perhaps being TRBD1 or TRBD2 (5 bases each). There are 15 residues in the CDR3. The V end lost 4 bases, the J end lost 4 bases, and 17 bases lay between the germline ends. Germline assignment: CDR1 SGHDN and CDR2 FVKESK. CDR3 coding DNA: TGTGCCAGCAGCCCCCGCCGGGACCCTCTTTACGAGCAGTACTTC. Translation: CASSPRRDPLYEQYF.

V is TRBV19 and J is TRBJ2-5; 7 bases align to TRBD2. Per the germline V gene, CDR1 is LNHDA and CDR2 is SQIVND (reference sequence). The CDR3 has 17 amino acids. Trimming at V came to 1 base and at J to 3 bases, leaving 11 bases not matched to a gene. The CDR3 loop reads CASSIGGRRAGEETQYF. CDR3 sequence (DNA): TGTGCCAGTAGTATAGGGGGTCGTCGGGCGGGAGAAGAGACCCAGTACTTC.

The chain is built from TRBV5-4 and TRBJ2-7, with 8 bases that match TRBD1. The CDR3 runs 13 residues. The junction had 4 bases not matched to a gene; V was cut back by 2 bases and J by 6 bases. Germline V gene sequence: CDR1 SGHNT, CDR2 YYREEE (reference sequence). Written as DNA, the CDR3 is TGTGCCAGCAGCTTCCAGGGGGCCACCGAGCAGTACTTC. Its protein product is CASSFQGATEQYF.